This is a list of T cell receptor beta chains from one sample in a study of OX40 agonist ivuxolimab in advanced cancers. Method: immunoSEQ multiplex PCR; TCRdb's copy keeps in-frame clones and lacks some. Of about 87,000 clones detected, about 83% appear once; the ten largest clones hold about 1.5%. This specimen consisted of CD4+ or CD8+ T cells sorted from blood, obtained in a trial of the OX40 agonist ivuxolimab. These receptors came from an adult with an advanced solid tumor such as melanoma, head and neck, liver or kidney cancer. Both conserved end residues are part of each CDR3. D genes are given only for firm matches.

j_call v_call d_call cdr3_nt cdr3_aa
TRBJ2-3 TRBV5-1 NA TGCGCCAGCAGCTCAATAGAGGCGATCAGCACAGATACGCAGTATTTT CASSSIEAISTDTQYF
TRBJ1-5 TRBV18 TRBD1 TGTGCCAGCTCAGACTACAGGGGGCAGCGCAATCAGCCCCAGCATTTT CASSDYRGQRNQPQHF
TRBJ2-1 TRBV6-6 TRBD2 TGTGCCAGCACGGAGCGGGATTCCTACAATGAGCAGTTCTTC CASTERDSYNEQFF
TRBJ2-7 TRBV5-1 NA TGCGCCAGCTGTCCGGGGGATGTACCCTACGAGCAGTACTTC CASCPGDVPYEQYF
TRBJ2-3 TRBV11-2 NA TGTGCCAGCAGCTTAGAAGGGTGGGATACGCAGTATTTT CASSLEGWDTQYF
TRBJ1-2 TRBV19 NA TGTGCCAGTGGTATAGGATCCGGACCCTATGGCTACACCTTC CASGIGSGPYGYTF
TRBJ2-7 TRBV29-1 TRBD2 TGCAGCGTTGGACGGGCGCGGGGGGGCTCCTACGAGCAGTACTTC CSVGRARGGSYEQYF
TRBJ2-7 TRBV19 TRBD2 TGTGCCAGTAGCCGGACTAGCGGGAGCGTAAACGGCGAGCAGTACTTC CASSRTSGSVNGEQYF
TRBJ2-7 TRBV27 TRBD1 TGTGCCAGCAGTTTTTCGGGACAGTTATTTTACGAGCAGTACTTC CASSFSGQLFYEQYF
TRBJ2-7 TRBV10-2 TRBD2 TGCGCCAGCAGATTCGCGGGAGGGCCTGCCGAGCAGTACTTC CASRFAGGPAEQYF
TRBJ2-3 TRBV9 TRBD2 TGTGCCAGCAGCGCGACACTAGCGGGCCAAACAGATACGCAGTATTTT CASSATLAGQTDTQYF
TRBJ1-5 TRBV6-1 NA TGTGCCAGCACCAGGGACGGGATAGGCAATCAGCCCCAGCATTTT CASTRDGIGNQPQHF
TRBJ1-6 TRBV2 NA TGTGCCAGCAGTGGGGGGGATTCACCCCTCCACTTT CASSGGDSPLHF
TRBJ2-1 TRBV4-3 TRBD2 TGCGCCAGCAGCCAAGAGATAAGCGGGAGGAGGGACAATGAGCAGTTCTTC CASSQEISGRRDNEQFF
TRBJ2-3 TRBV7-2 NA TGTGCCAGCAGCTTAGGGCCTCCCAGCACAGATACGCAGTATTTT CASSLGPPSTDTQYF
TRBJ2-5 TRBV5-1 TRBD2 TGCGCCAGCAGCTCCGGACTAGCGGGGGCTCAAGAGACCCAGTACTTC CASSSGLAGAQETQYF
TRBJ2-7 TRBV5-6 TRBD1 TGTGCCAGCAGCCTCGGGACAGGGGCCCCCTACGAGCAGTACTTC CASSLGTGAPYEQYF
TRBJ2-1 TRBV9 NA TGTGCCAGCAGCGTAGACCAGACTCCCAATGAGCAGTTCTTC CASSVDQTPNEQFF
TRBJ1-1 TRBV4-3 NA TGCGCCAGCAGCCGGTCCAGGGAGAACACTGAAGCTTTCTTT CASSRSRENTEAFF
TRBJ2-3 TRBV6-5 NA TGTGCCAGCAGTTACAGGGCTGGAGATACGCAGTATTTT CASSYRAGDTQYF
TRBJ1-2 TRBV7-2 NA TGTGCCAGCAGCTCCCCGGAGGCTTTTTTGGGTGGCTACACCTTC CASSSPEAFLGGYTF
TRBJ1-2 TRBV7-8 NA TGTGCCAGCAGCTTAGCTAGGTCCAGCTGGGATGGCTACACCTTC CASSLARSSWDGYTF
TRBJ2-1 TRBV29-1 TRBD2 TGCAGCGTTGAAACTAGCGGGATTAGCTCCTACAATGAGCAGTTCTTC CSVETSGISSYNEQFF